These T cell receptor beta chains were read from a single sample in a study of T cells in Graves' hyperthyroidism and ophthalmopathy. TCRdb fed the multiplex PCR reads into MiXCR, producing one record per CDR3 protein. The data hold over 250,000 distinct CDR3 sequences, with about 25% observed a single time. Sequenced sample: blood. These receptors all stem from a man aged 35 to 55 with Graves' hyperthyroidism that later progressed to Graves' ophthalmopathy. CDR3s include the opening cysteine and the closing phenylalanine or tryptophan. Each record gives: V gene, J gene, D gene, clone size, CDR3 DNA, CDR3 protein. A D gene is named only where the DNA matches it firmly. The listing skips clone size in some rows; elsewhere it reads once, few, many or a size class.

TRBV9,TRBJ1-1,.,many,TGTGCCAGCAGCGAGGACCCCCAGGGAGACACTGAAGCTTTCTTT,CASSEDPQGDTEAFF
TRBV6-1,TRBJ1-1,TRBD1,.,TGTGCCAGCAGGGCGACAGGGCGAAACGCTGAAGCTTTCTTT,CASRATGRNAEAFF
TRBV5-1,TRBJ2-7,TRBD2,many,TGCGCCAGCACCCGAGCGGGAGAGAGGTACGAGCAGTACTTC,CASTRAGERYEQYF
TRBV10-3,TRBJ1-5,TRBD1,many,TGTGCCATCAGTAGCGGGGACAGGGAGCTCCAGCCCCAGCATTTT,CAISSGDRELQPQHF
TRBV27,TRBJ1-3,.,many,TGTGCCAGCAGTTTATCTTACAGCTCTGGAAACACCATATATTTT,CASSLSYSSGNTIYF
TRBV19,TRBJ2-6,.,many,TGTGCCAGTAGGAGTCAGGGGTTCGGGGCCAACGTCCTGACTTTC,CASRSQGFGANVLTF
TRBV7-2,TRBJ2-7,TRBD2,.,TGTGCCAGCAGCTTAGCCTGGGGGAGCGGGAGTCCCCACGAGCAGTACTTC,CASSLAWGSGSPHEQYF
TRBV20-1,TRBJ1-5,.,many,TGCAGTGCTAGAGATAGGGGTGAGGAGCCCCAGCATTTT,CSARDRGEEPQHF
TRBV27,TRBJ2-3,.,many,TGTGCCAGCGCTCAGGGCCTCGATTGGCAGTATTTT,CASAQGLDWQYF
TRBV28,TRBJ1-2,.,many,TGTGCCAGCAGAGTCGGGGCCGACTATGGCTACACCTTC,CASRVGADYGYTF
TRBV19,TRBJ2-2,TRBD2,many,TGTGCCAGTAGTATGTCTAGCGGGAGGGCCGGCGGGGAGCTGTTTTTT,CASSMSSGRAGGELFF
TRBV28,TRBJ2-7,.,.,TGTGCCAGCAGTTCCCAGGGATGGTGGGACGAGCAGTACTTC,CASSSQGWWDEQYF
TRBV20-1,TRBJ2-5,TRBD2,.,TGCAGTGCTAGACCTACTAGCGGGTTAGAGACCCAGTACTTC,CSARPTSGLETQYF
TRBV6-1,TRBJ1-5,TRBD1,many,TGTGCCAGTTTGGGACAGGCGGTCAATCAGCCCCAGCATTTT,CASLGQAVNQPQHF
TRBV6-2/TRBV6-3,TRBJ2-7,.,.,TGTGCCAGCAGTTACCTCTCGCACGAGCAGTACTTC,CASSYLSHEQYF
TRBV6-5,TRBJ1-2,.,.,TGTGCCAGCAGTTCCCGCCGCGATAACTATGGCTACACCTTC,CASSSRRDNYGYTF
TRBV27,TRBJ1-6,.,.,TGTGCCAGCAGTGTATATCGTCCTCAGACTAATTCACCCCTCCACTTT,CASSVYRPQTNSPLHF
TRBV15,TRBJ1-5,TRBD1,.,TGTGCCACCAAGGGTCACGACAGGGCCGGCAATCAGCCCCAGCATTTT,CATKGHDRAGNQPQHF
TRBV12-3/TRBV12-4,TRBJ1-2,.,.,TGTGCCACCTCGGGACCGGGTCTGGGCTATGGCTACACCTTC,CATSGPGLGYGYTF
TRBV12-3/TRBV12-4,TRBJ1-1,TRBD1,.,TGTGCCAGCAGGCAGGGACAGAGGACTGAAGCTTTCTTT,CASRQGQRTEAFF
TRBV6-5,TRBJ2-7,.,.,TGTGCCAGCAGTTACGTGGGACTCAGCTACGAGCAGTACTTC,CASSYVGLSYEQYF
TRBV28,TRBJ1-1,.,.,TGTGCCAGCAGTTTCGGGGCACTCCTTGAAGCTTTCTTT,CASSFGALLEAFF
TRBV7-2,TRBJ2-5,TRBD2,many,TGTGCCAGGGGAGGGAACGGAGAGACCCAGTACTTC,CARGGNGETQYF
TRBV6-1,TRBJ2-7,.,.,TGTGCCAGCAGTGAAGGTAGCGTGAGGACCTACGAGCAGTACTTC,CASSEGSVRTYEQYF
TRBV6-2/TRBV6-3,TRBJ2-7,.,few,TGTGCCAGCAGTTACTCATCGGCGGGGCACTACGAGCAGTACTTC,CASSYSSAGHYEQYF
TRBV28,TRBJ2-5,.,.,TGTGCCAGCTTCATCGAGGGAGAGACCCAGTACTTC,CASFIEGETQYF
TRBV27,TRBJ1-1,.,many,TGTGCCAGCAGTTTACAGGGGTCGCTCACTGAAGCTTTCTTT,CASSLQGSLTEAFF
TRBV20-1,TRBJ1-3,TRBD1,many,TGCAGTGCTACACAGGGGGCAGGCTCTGGAAACACCATATATTTT,CSATQGAGSGNTIYF